The present TCR beta chain was sequenced within a study of response to subunit inactivated influenza vaccine. TCRdb ran MiXCR on the RT-PCR reads and lists one entry per CDR3 protein. The sample has some 480,000 distinct CDR3 sequences; roughly 9.7% are singletons. Overall study findings and caveats: Few additional T cells are recruited per seasonal influenza vaccination, authors suggested.

This clonotype was observed a handful of times. What it binds is unknown. V gave up 5 bases and J gave up 2 bases; unmatched junction bases: 5. Per the germline V gene, CDR1 is SGHVS and CDR2 is FNYEAQ. This CDR3 has 15 residues. This clonotype was obtained from a man between 45 and 60 years old who received an inactivated influenza vaccine. Sequencing was performed on PBMCs from blood, taken 45 days after vaccination. The gene calls are TRBV7-6 and TRBJ2-3; 9 positions agree with TRBD2. The CDR3 sequence is CASSPRTSATDTQYF. The DNA of the CDR3 is TGTGCCAGCAGCCCCCGGACTAGCGCCACAGATACGCAGTATTTT.